This T cell receptor beta chain appears in the sequencing data of a study of blood T cell repertoires in COVID-19. Study information: The United States, Italy and Spain provided the acute and convalescent COVID-19 samples. T cells, B-cell-depleted T cells, or PBMCs provided the cDNA or gDNA that served as material.

In the authors' workflow: For nucleated cells, counts were estimated from reference gene primer amplification. The protocol was immunoSEQ multiplex PCR, while the TCRdb copy is restricted to in-frame clones and leaves out a portion. V and J calls and clone size come straight from that table; D and trimming were deduced from the DNA. The sample records around 50,000 clones, 80% to 90% being singletons. V was trimmed by 4 bases and J by 19 bases, leaving 24 bases between them. Germline values: CDR1 SGHRS, CDR2 YFSETQ. This CDR3 region has 14 residues. The chain joins TRBV5-1 to TRBJ1-6; D is uncertain. The TCR sequence derives from a human donor in a cohort sampled during active COVID-19. Sequenced: peripheral blood. Written as DNA, the CDR3 is TGCGCCAGCAGCCCCACACCGGAGTCGTTTAACGGGCACTTT. It is translated as CASSPTPESFNGHF.